Below are 25 T cell receptor beta chains sequenced from a single sample in a study of T cells in Graves' hyperthyroidism and ophthalmopathy (dated by TCRdb to between 2018 and 2021). Preparation of the library involved multiplex PCR. Instrument on record: Illumina HiSeq 2000. TCR beta CDR3 regions were amplified from RNA transcripts. A first-round RT-PCR of the TCR CDR3 used the HTBI primer set with the Qiagen OneStep RT-PCR kit. TCRdb took the public reads, trimmed them with fastp at Q25, ran MiXCR for clone calling and kept in-frame beta chains. Entries that share a CDR3 protein sequence are merged under the most common genes and DNA. The sample table records around 420,000 distinct CDR3 sequences; around 16% of these occur just once. Jointly, the top ten make up 13% to 15% of the sample. Sequencing was performed on blood. The receptors were sampled from a woman between 18 and 30 years old with Graves' hyperthyroidism.

This clonotype was detected a few times. The V and J genes are TRBV20-1 and TRBJ2-5; D unclear. This CDR3 spans 13 amino acids. V was pared by 3 bases and J by 4 bases, with 12 bases between. Germline CDR1 is DFQATT and CDR2 is SNEGSKA (reference sequence). The CDR3, as DNA: TGCAGTGCTAGTCTATCGTTTGGAGAGACCCAGTACTTC. It specifies CSASLSFGETQYF.

The chain has TRBV7-8 and TRBJ1-6, with D perhaps matching TRBD1 (6 bases). CDR3 length equals 13 residues. The ends were cut back, 5 bases at V and 7 bases at J, with 9 bases in the middle. Germline values: CDR1 SGHVS, CDR2 FQNEAQ. The CDR3, as DNA: TGTGCCAGCAGCACCGGGACAAATTCACCCCTCCACTTT. It is translated as CASSTGTNSPLHF.

This clonotype was found many times. The chain combines TRBV7-9 with TRBJ1-2, with D perhaps TRBD1 (5 bases). The CDR3 length is 13 residues. Germline CDR1 SEHNR, CDR2 FQNEAQ (reference sequence). V was cut by 5 bases and J by 7 bases, with 14 bases left in between. CDR3 bases: TGTGCCAGCAGCCTCTTGACCGGGGGTGGCTACACCTTC. Protein product: CASSLLTGGGYTF.

For the CDR3, the DNA is TGTGCCACCAGTGACCCAGGGGGAGTAGGTGAGACCCAGTACTTC. This translates into CATSDPGGVGETQYF. The rearrangement joins TRBV24-1 to TRBJ2-5; TRBD1 matches at 7 bases. The CDR3 sequence is 15 residues long. Germline V gene lookup returns CDR1 KGHDR and CDR2 SFDVKD. Losses at the gene ends were 4 bases for V and 5 bases for J; bases not matched to a gene: 9.

At least ten counts were recorded for this clonotype. This rearrangement joins TRBV7-2 to TRBJ2-7; no reliable D call. Germline CDR1 and CDR2: SGHTA and FQGNSA. The CDR3 runs 11 residues. The germline V and J ends were trimmed by 4 bases and 2 bases, with 3 bases remaining between them. CDR3 residues: CASSWAYEQYF. The CDR3 DNA is TGTGCCAGCAGCTGGGCCTACGAGCAGTACTTC.

The chain links TRBV5-4 to TRBJ1-2; the D is unclear. This CDR3 is built from 16 residues. Germline CDR1 reads SGHNT; CDR2 reads YYREEE (reference sequence). The ends were cut back, 4 bases at V and 8 bases at J, with 24 bases in the middle. CDR3 sequence reads: CASSPGVGISQRGYTF. The CDR3 bases are TGTGCCAGCAGCCCTGGAGTGGGGATTTCCCAGCGAGGCTACACCTTC. The variable domain in full, completed from reference TRBV5-4 and TRBJ1-2, reads ETGVTQSPTHLIKTRGQQVTLRCSSQSGHNTVSWYQQALGQGPQFIFQYYREEENGRGNFPPRFSGLQFPNYSSELNVNALELDDSALYLCASSPGVGISQRGYTFGSGTRLTVV.

This clonotype was detected ten times or more. The chain employs TRBV27 and TRBJ2-1; 13 bases are shared with TRBD2. The V gene end was trimmed by 4 bases and the J gene end by 3 bases; junction bases not matched to a gene: 6. CDR1 is MNHEY and CDR2 is SMNVEV in the germline V gene (reference sequence). The CDR3 sequence is 17 residues long. CDR3 loop: CASSSRTSGSRYNEQFF. In DNA form, the CDR3 reads TGTGCCAGCAGTTCTAGGACTAGCGGGAGTCGCTACAATGAGCAGTTCTTC.

This clonotype was counted ten times or more. The rearrangement joins TRBV20-1 to TRBJ2-1; D is uncertain. This CDR3 spans 10 amino acids. The V and J ends lost 3 bases and 7 bases respectively, with 4 bases between them. Germline assignment: CDR1 DFQATT and CDR2 SNEGSKA (reference sequence). CDR3 residues: CSASQNEQFF. CDR3 nucleotide sequence: TGCAGTGCTAGCCAAAATGAGCAGTTCTTC.

The genes are TRBV9 and TRBJ1-2, with 7 positions matching TRBD1. Trimming cost V 4 bases and J 2 bases; bases outside gene matches: 5. The CDR3 has 14 residues. Germline CDR1 reads SGDLS; CDR2 reads YYNGEE. The DNA of the CDR3 is TGTGCCAGCAGCCCCCAGGGGGGGAACTATGGCTACACCTTC. This translates into CASSPQGGNYGYTF.

This clonotype was detected many times. The chain links TRBV6-6 to TRBJ2-3; D is perhaps TRBD1 (5 bases). The germline gives CDR1 MNHNY, CDR2 SVGAGI (reference sequence). This CDR3 is 15 amino acids long. V was trimmed by 0 bases and J by 3 bases, leaving 10 bases between them. For the CDR3, the DNA is TGTGCCAGCAGTTACTCGATTCAGGGAACAGATACGCAGTATTTT. Amino acid sequence: CASSYSIQGTDTQYF.

This clonotype has only a few counts. This rearrangement joins TRBV5-6 to TRBJ1-2; 7 bases line up with TRBD1. Germline V gene sequence: CDR1 SGHDT, CDR2 YYEEEE. The CDR3 loop spans 13 amino acids. After removal of 3 bases from V and 7 bases from J, the junction contained 6 bases not matched to a gene. The CDR3 loop is CASSSRRDSGYTF. CDR3 nucleotides: TGTGCCAGCAGCTCGCGCCGGGACAGTGGCTACACCTTC.

This clonotype was observed at least ten times. V is TRBV27 and J is TRBJ2-5; D not resolved. Germline CDR1 is MNHEY and CDR2 is SMNVEV (reference sequence). This CDR3 comprises 16 residues. V gave up 6 bases and J gave up 2 bases, with 19 bases separating them. The CDR3 protein is CASRRPPDITQETQYF. The CDR3 region has the DNA TGTGCCAGCAGACGCCCCCCAGACATTACTCAAGAGACCCAGTACTTC.

The chain joins TRBV6-1 to TRBJ2-7, with 12 bases fitting TRBD1. Germline loops: CDR1 MNHNS, CDR2 SASEGT. The J segment lost 4 bases and the V segment lost 3 bases, leaving 7 bases of the junction unmatched. The CDR3 consists of 16 residues. The CDR3 protein is CASSDIPGQGAYEQYF. Written as DNA, the CDR3 is TGTGCCAGCAGTGACATACCGGGACAGGGGGCTTACGAGCAGTACTTC.

The chain couples TRBV9 to TRBJ1-4; D perhaps matches TRBD1 (5 bases). This CDR3 is 15 amino acids long. Germline V gene sequence: CDR1 SGDLS, CDR2 YYNGEE. The V gene lost 0 bases and the J gene lost 3 bases, with 9 bases spanning the gap. CDR3 in amino acids: CASSVGGTANEKLFF. The CDR3 nucleotides are TGTGCCAGCAGCGTAGGAGGGACGGCTAATGAAAAACTGTTTTTT. The whole variable domain, filled in from reference TRBV9 and TRBJ1-4, reads DSGVTQTPKHLITATGQRVTLRCSPRSGDLSVYWYQQSLDQGLQFLIQYYNGEERAKGNILERFSAQQFPDLHSELNLSSLELGDSALYFCASSVGGTANEKLFFGSGTQLSVL.

This clonotype was seen repeatedly, ten times or more. This sequence joins TRBV27 and TRBJ2-3, with 9 bases that match TRBD2. The CDR3 has 14 residues. The germline CDR1 and CDR2 sequences are MNHEY and SMNVEV (reference sequence). Trimming removed 6 bases from V and 0 bases from J; junction bases left unmatched: 1. CDR3 nucleotides: TGTGCCAGCAGGGGACTAGCAAGCACAGATACGCAGTATTTT. This translates into CASRGLASTDTQYF.

The table lists this clonotype with many counts. V and J are TRBV3-1 and TRBJ2-5; D gene ambiguous. CDR1 and CDR2 from the germline V gene are LGHDT and YNNKEL (reference sequence). The CDR3 spans 17 residues. V dropped 1 base and J dropped 1 base, with 16 bases sitting between them. CDR3 region: CASSQVLVGVGQETQYF. DNA of the CDR3: TGTGCCAGCAGCCAAGTTTTAGTAGGAGTAGGCCAAGAGACCCAGTACTTC.

A few counts support this clonotype. This chain connects TRBV20-1 to TRBJ2-5; 11 bases are shared with TRBD1. Losses at the gene ends were 3 bases for V and 2 bases for J; bases not matched to a gene: 11. Germline CDR1 is DFQATT and CDR2 is SNEGSKA (reference sequence). This CDR3 contains 17 residues. This CDR3 is CSASPWGTGGKQETQYF. Written as DNA, the CDR3 is TGCAGTGCTAGCCCCTGGGGGACAGGGGGGAAACAAGAGACCCAGTACTTC.

This clonotype has a count of ten or more. The J gene is TRBJ2-7, the V gene TRBV20-1; tentative D call: TRBD2 (6 bases). The germline gives CDR1 DFQATT, CDR2 SNEGSKA (reference sequence). The V end was cut by 1 base, the J end by 3 bases, with 13 bases between. The CDR3 has 14 residues. CDR3 in amino acids: CSARGETAGYEQYF. The CDR3 nucleotides read TGCAGTGCTAGAGGAGAGACAGCGGGCTACGAGCAGTACTTC.

Here the CDR3 DNA reads TGTGCCAGCAGCTTAGAGGCTAGCGGGAGTAGGACAGATACGCAGTATTTT. It codes for CASSLEASGSRTDTQYF. The rearrangement uses TRBV11-2 and TRBJ2-3, with 10 bases identical to TRBD2. J gave up 3 bases and V 0 bases, and 6 bases lay outside the gene matches. CDR3 length equals 17 residues. Per germline, CDR1 SGHAT and CDR2 FQNNGV.

This clonotype was detected a few times. The V call is TRBV3-1, the J call TRBJ2-2; D perhaps matches TRBD2 (5 bases). V shed 4 bases and J shed 5 bases, with 23 bases lying between them. CDR1 and CDR2 (germline): LGHDT, YNNKEL (reference sequence). This CDR3 spans 18 amino acids. The DNA of the CDR3 is TGTGCCAGCAGCCTCCCGGGGAGACCAGGCAGCGGAACCGGGGAGCTGTTTTTT. This translates into CASSLPGRPGSGTGELFF.

This clonotype has at least ten counts. This chain links TRBV12-3 or TRBV12-4 with TRBJ2-7, with a tentative D call TRBD1 (6 bases). The CDR3 totals 14 residues. V was cut by 5 bases and J by 3 bases, with 14 bases left in between. The CDR3 DNA follows: TGTGCCAGCAGTACCCAAGGGGGTTACTACGAGCAGTACTTC. Its protein is CASSTQGGYYEQYF.

This clonotype was counted a few times. The V and J genes are TRBV6-1 and TRBJ1-1, with D maybe TRBD1 (5 bases). The CDR3 totals 15 residues. CDR1 MNHNS and CDR2 SASEGT come from the germline V gene. The ends were cut back, 6 bases at V and 0 bases at J, with 14 bases in the middle. CDR3 in DNA: TGTGCCAGCAGAAATAACGGGGCAATGAACACTGAAGCTTTCTTT. Translating it yields CASRNNGAMNTEAFF.

The chain combines TRBV20-1 with TRBJ2-3; 12 bases agree with TRBD2. The CDR3 covers 14 residues. Germline CDR1 is DFQATT and CDR2 is SNEGSKA (reference sequence). The junction had 4 bases not matched to a gene; V was cut back by 5 bases and J by 4 bases. The CDR3 loop is CSAGLAGRSDTQYF. Written as DNA, the CDR3 is TGCAGTGCTGGACTAGCGGGAAGGTCAGATACGCAGTATTTT.

At least ten counts were recorded for this clonotype. The chain has TRBV7-9 and TRBJ1-2; no reliable D call. V shed 3 bases and J shed 5 bases, with 13 bases lying between them. CDR3 length: 14 amino acids. Germline V gene sequence: CDR1 SEHNR, CDR2 FQNEAQ (reference sequence). The CDR3 loop is CASSFGRKEYGYTF. The CDR3, as DNA: TGTGCCAGCAGCTTCGGCAGAAAAGAGTATGGCTACACCTTC.

At least ten counts were recorded for this clonotype. The V and J genes are TRBV6-1 and TRBJ2-7, with 10 bases lining up with TRBD2. The CDR3 length is 14 residues. Germline trimming cut 9 bases from V and 2 bases from J; bases unmatched to any gene: 7. CDR1 and CDR2 from the germline V gene are MNHNS and SASEGT. For the CDR3, the DNA is TGTGCCAGTACTTACGGACTAGCGGCCTACGAGCAGTACTTC. Translating it yields CASTYGLAAYEQYF.